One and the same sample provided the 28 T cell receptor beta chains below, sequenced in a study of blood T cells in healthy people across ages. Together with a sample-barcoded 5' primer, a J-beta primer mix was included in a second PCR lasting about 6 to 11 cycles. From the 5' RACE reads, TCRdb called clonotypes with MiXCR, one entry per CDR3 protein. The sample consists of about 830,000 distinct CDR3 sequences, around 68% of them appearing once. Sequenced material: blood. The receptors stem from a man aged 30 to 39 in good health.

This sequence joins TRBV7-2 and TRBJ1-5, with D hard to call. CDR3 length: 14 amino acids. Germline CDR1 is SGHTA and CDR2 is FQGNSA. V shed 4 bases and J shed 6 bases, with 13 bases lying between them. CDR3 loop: CASSSWGSSQPQHF. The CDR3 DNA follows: TGTGCCAGCAGCTCTTGGGGATCATCTCAGCCCCAGCATTTT.

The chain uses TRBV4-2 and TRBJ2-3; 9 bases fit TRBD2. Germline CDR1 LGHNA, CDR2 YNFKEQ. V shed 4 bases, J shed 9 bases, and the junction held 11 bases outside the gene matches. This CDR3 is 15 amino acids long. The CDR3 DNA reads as TGTGCCAGCAGCCGGACGGGCGGGGGGGCTGAAACGCAGTATTTT. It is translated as CASSRTGGGAETQYF.

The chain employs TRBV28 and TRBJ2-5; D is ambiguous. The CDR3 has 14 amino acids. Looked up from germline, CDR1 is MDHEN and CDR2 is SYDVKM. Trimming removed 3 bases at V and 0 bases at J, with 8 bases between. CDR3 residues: CASSFARYQETQYF. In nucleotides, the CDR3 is TGTGCCAGCAGTTTCGCGAGATACCAAGAGACCCAGTACTTC. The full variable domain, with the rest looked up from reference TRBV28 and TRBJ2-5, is DVKVTQSSRYLVKRTGEKVFLECVQDMDHENMFWYRQDPGLGLRLIYFSYDVKMKEKGDIPEGYSVSREKKERFSLILESASTNQTSMYLCASSFARYQETQYFGPGTRLLVL.

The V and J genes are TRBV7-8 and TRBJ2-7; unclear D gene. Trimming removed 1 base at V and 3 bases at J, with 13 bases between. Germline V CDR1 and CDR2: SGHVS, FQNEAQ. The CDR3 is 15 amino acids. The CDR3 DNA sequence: TGTGCCAGCAGCTTAGTCAATTCCGACCTCTACGAGCAGTACTTC. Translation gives CASSLVNSDLYEQYF.

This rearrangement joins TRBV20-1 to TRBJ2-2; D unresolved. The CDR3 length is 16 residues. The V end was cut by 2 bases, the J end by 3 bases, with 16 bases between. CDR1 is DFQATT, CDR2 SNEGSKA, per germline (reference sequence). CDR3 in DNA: TGCAGTGCTAGAATTGCTCGGGTTACGGACACCGGGGAGCTGTTTTTT. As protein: CSARIARVTDTGELFF.

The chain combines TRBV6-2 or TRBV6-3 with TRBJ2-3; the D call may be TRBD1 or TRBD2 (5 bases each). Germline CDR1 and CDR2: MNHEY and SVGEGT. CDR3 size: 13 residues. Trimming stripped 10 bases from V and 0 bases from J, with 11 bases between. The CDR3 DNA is TGTGCCATCGCGTGGGGGAGCACAGATACGCAGTATTTT. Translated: CAIAWGSTDTQYF.

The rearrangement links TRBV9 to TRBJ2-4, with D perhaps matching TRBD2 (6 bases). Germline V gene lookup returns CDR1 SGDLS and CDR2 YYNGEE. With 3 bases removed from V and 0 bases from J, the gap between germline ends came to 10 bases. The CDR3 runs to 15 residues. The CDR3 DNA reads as TGTGCCAGCAGCGGGGGGGAGCTAGCCAAAAACATTCAGTACTTC. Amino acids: CASSGGELAKNIQYF.

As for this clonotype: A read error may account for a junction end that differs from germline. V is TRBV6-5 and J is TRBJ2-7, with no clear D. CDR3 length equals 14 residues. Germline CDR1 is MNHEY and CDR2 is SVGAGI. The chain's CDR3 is CASGYSSVSYEQYF. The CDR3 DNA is TGTGCCAGCGGTTACTCGTCGGTTTCCTACGAGCAGTACTTC.

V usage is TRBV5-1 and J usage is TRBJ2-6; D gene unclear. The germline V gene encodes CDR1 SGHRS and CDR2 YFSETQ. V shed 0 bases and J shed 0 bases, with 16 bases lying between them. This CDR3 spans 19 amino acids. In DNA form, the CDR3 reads TGCGCCAGCAGCTTGGCCAGAGGCAGGTCCGTCTCTGGGGCCAACGTCCTGACTTTC. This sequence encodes CASSLARGRSVSGANVLTF.

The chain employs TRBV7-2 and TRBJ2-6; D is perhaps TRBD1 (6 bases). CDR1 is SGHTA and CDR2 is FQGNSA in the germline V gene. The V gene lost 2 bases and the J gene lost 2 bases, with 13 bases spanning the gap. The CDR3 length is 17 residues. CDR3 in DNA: TGTGCCAGCAGCTTATGGGCAACAGGGACTGGGGCCAACGTCCTGACTTTC. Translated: CASSLWATGTGANVLTF.

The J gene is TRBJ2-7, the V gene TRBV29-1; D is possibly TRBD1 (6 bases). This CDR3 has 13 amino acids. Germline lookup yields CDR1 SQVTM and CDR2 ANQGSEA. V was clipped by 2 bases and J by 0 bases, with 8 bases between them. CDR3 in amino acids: CSVEKDSSYEQYF. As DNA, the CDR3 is TGCAGCGTTGAAAAGGACAGCTCCTACGAGCAGTACTTC.

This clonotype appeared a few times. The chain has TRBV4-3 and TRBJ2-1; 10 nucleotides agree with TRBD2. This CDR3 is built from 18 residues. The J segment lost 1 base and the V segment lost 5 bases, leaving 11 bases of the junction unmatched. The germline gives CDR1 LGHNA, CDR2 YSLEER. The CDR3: CASSARPGLALSYNEQFF. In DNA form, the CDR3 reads TGCGCCAGCAGCGCTCGGCCGGGACTAGCGCTTTCCTACAATGAGCAGTTCTTC.

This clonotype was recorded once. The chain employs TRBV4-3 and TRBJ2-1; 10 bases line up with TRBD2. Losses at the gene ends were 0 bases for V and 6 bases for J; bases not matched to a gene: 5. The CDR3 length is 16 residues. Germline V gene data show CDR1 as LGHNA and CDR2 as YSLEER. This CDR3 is CASSQDIAGGPNEQFF. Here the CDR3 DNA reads TGCGCCAGCAGCCAAGATATAGCGGGGGGCCCCAATGAGCAGTTCTTC.

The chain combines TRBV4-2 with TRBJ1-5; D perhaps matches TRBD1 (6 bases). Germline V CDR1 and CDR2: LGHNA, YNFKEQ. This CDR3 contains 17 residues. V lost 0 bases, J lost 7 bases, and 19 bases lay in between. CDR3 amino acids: CASSQDGRGAGGQPQHF. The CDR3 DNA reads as TGTGCCAGCAGCCAAGATGGACGGGGGGCAGGTGGGCAGCCCCAGCATTTT.

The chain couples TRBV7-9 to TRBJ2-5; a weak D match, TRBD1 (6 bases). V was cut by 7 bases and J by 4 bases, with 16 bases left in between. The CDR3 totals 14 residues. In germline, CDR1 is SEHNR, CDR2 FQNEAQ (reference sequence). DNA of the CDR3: TGTGCCAGCACCTCAGGGGCAATTCGAGAGACCCAGTACTTC. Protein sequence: CASTSGAIRETQYF. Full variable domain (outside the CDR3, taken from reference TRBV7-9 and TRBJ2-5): DTGVSQNPRHKITKRGQNVTFRCDPISEHNRLYWYRQTLGQGPEFLTYFQNEAQLEKSRLLSDRFSAERPKGSFSTLEIQRTEQGDSAMYLCASTSGAIRETQYFGPGTRLLVL.

Here the CDR3 DNA reads TGTGCCAGCAGTCGCGACAGGGAGACTAATGAAAAACTGTTTTTT. This encodes CASSRDRETNEKLFF. This chain links TRBV25-1 with TRBJ1-4; TRBD1 matches at 7 bases. Trimming cost V 5 bases and J 2 bases; bases outside gene matches: 5. Germline V lookup: CDR1 MGHDK, CDR2 SYGVNS. CDR3 length equals 15 residues. Full variable domain (remainder filled in from reference TRBV25-1 and TRBJ1-4): EADIYQTPRYLVIGTGKKITLECSQTMGHDKMYWYQQDPGMELHLIHYSYGVNSTEKGDLSSESTVSRIRTEHFPLTLESARPSHTSQYLCASSRDRETNEKLFFGSGTQLSVL.

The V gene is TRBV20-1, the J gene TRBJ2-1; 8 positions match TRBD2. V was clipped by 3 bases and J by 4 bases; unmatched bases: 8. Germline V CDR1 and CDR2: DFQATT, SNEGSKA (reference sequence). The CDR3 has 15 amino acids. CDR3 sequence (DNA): TGCAGTGCTAGTGGGGAGCGGGGGTGGTACAATGAGCAGTTCTTC. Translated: CSASGERGWYNEQFF.

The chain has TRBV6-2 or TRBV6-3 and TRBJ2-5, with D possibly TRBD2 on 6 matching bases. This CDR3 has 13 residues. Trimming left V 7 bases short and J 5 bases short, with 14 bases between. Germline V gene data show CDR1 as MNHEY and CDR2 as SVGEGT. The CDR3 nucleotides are TGTGCCAGCACAAGCGGGCGGCGGGAGACCCAGTACTTC. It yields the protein CASTSGRRETQYF.

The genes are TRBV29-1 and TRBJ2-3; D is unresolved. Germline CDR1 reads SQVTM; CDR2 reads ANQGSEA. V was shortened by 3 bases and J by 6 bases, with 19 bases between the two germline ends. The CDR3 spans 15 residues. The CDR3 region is CSVDRANPQSDTQYF. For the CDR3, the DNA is TGCAGCGTTGATAGGGCTAACCCCCAAAGTGATACGCAGTATTTT.

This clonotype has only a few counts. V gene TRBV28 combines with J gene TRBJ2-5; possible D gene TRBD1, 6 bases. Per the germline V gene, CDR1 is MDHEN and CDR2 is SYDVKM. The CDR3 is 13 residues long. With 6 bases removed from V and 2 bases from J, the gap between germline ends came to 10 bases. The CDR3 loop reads CASRGDNQETQYF. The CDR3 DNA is TGTGCCAGCAGAGGGGACAATCAAGAGACCCAGTACTTC.

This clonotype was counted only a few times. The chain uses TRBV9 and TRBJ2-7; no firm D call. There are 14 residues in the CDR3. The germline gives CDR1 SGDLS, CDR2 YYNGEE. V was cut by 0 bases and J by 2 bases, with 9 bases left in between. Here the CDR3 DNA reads TGTGCCAGCAGCGTAGAGGTCAGTCCCTACGAGCAGTACTTC. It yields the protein CASSVEVSPYEQYF.

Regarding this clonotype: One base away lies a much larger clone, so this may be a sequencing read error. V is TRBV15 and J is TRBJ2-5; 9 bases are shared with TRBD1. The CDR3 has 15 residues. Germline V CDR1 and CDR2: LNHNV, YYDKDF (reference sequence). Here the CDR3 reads CAISRDGTGRETQYF. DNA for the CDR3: TGTGCCATCAGCAGAGATGGGACAGGGAGAGAGACCCAGTACTTC.

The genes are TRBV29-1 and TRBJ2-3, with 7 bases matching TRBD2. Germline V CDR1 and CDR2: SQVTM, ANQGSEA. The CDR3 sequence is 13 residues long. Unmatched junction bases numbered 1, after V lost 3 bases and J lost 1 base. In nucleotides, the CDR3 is TGCAGCGTTGAGGGGGGGGGCACAGATACGCAGTATTTT. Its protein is CSVEGGGTDTQYF.

The CDR3 loop reads CASSWGGGRYEQYF. The CDR3 DNA sequence: TGTGCCAGCAGTTGGGGAGGGGGTCGCTACGAGCAGTACTTC. J is TRBJ2-7 and V is TRBV6-5; perhaps TRBD2 as D (7 bases). CDR3 length equals 14 residues. The V end lost 4 bases, the J end lost 3 bases, and 13 bases lay between the germline ends. Per germline, CDR1 MNHEY and CDR2 SVGAGI.

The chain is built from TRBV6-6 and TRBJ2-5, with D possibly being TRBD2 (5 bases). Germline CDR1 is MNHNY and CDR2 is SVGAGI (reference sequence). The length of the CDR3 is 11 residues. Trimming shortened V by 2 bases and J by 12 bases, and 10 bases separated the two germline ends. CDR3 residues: CASSYGVGKYF. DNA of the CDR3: TGTGCCAGCAGTTACGGGGTCGGGAAGTACTTC.

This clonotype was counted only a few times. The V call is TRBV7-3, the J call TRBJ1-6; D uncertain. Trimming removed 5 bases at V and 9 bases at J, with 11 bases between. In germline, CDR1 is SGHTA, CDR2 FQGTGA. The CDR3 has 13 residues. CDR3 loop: CASSNSAISPLHF. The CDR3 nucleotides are TGTGCCAGCAGCAACTCCGCAATTTCACCCCTCCACTTT. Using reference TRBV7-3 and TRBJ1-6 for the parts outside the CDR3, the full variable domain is GAGVSQTPSNKVTEKGKYVELRCDPISGHTALYWYRQSLGQGPEFLIYFQGTGAADDSGLPNDRFFAVRPEGSVSTLKIQRTERGDSAVYLCASSNSAISPLHFGNGTRLTVT.

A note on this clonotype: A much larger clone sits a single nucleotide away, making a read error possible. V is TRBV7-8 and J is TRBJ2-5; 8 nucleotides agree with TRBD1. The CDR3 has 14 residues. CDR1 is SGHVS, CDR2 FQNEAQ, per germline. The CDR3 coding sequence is TGTGCCGGCAGCCCCGGGACAGGACGGGAGACCCAGTACTTC. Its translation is CAGSPGTGRETQYF.

The chain's CDR3 is CASSHDLGGDTQYF. The CDR3 nucleotides read TGCGCCAGCAGCCACGATTTAGGGGGAGATACGCAGTATTTT. V gene TRBV4-1 combines with J gene TRBJ2-3, with D possibly matching TRBD1 (6 bases). Trimming left V 3 bases short and J 5 bases short, with 12 bases between. CDR3 length: 14 amino acids. Germline V gene lookup returns CDR1 MGHRA and CDR2 YSYEKL.